One and the same sample provided the 4 T cell receptor beta chains below, sequenced in a study of Graves' ophthalmopathy and Graves' hyperthyroidism. RNA transcripts were the template, and TCR beta CDR3 regions were amplified from them. First-round RT-PCR used HTBI primers; second-round multiplex PCR followed. Each CDR3 protein is one row after TCRdb ran MiXCR on the multiplex PCR reads. The table lists around 470,000 distinct CDR3 sequences, under 15% of them singletons. Material for sequencing was blood. These receptors were taken from a woman aged 25 to 39 with Graves' ophthalmopathy.

This clonotype occurred many times. The chain couples TRBV18 to TRBJ1-5, with D perhaps matching TRBD1 (6 bases). Trimming pared 8 bases from V and 7 bases from J, leaving 15 bases between. Germline CDR1 reads KGHSH; CDR2 reads LQKENI. CDR3 size: 13 residues. For the CDR3, the DNA is TGTGCCAGCAGCCCCGACAGGAACCAGCCCCAGCATTTT. This encodes CASSPDRNQPQHF.

This clonotype was observed at least ten times. The chain recombines TRBV6-1 with TRBJ2-5; TRBD2 matches at 13 bases. The CDR3 sequence is 15 residues long. Trimming removed 7 bases from V and 2 bases from J; junction bases left unmatched: 4. The germline CDR1 and CDR2 sequences are MNHNS and SASEGT. CDR3 nucleotides: TGTGCCAGCACCATGGGACTAGCGGGACAAGAGACCCAGTACTTC. It translates to CASTMGLAGQETQYF.

This clonotype has just a few counts. The CDR3 DNA reads as TGTGCCAGCAGCTTAGAGGCCAGGGGGCTTAATTCACCCCTCCACTTT. Translated: CASSLEARGLNSPLHF. The chain has TRBV7-2 and TRBJ1-6; 8 bases fit TRBD1. The CDR3 consists of 16 residues. Germline values: CDR1 SGHTA, CDR2 FQGNSA. V trimming: 1 base; J trimming: 6 bases; junction bases outside the gene matches: 5.

This clonotype has a count of ten or more. This chain uses TRBV20-1 with TRBJ2-5; 8 nucleotides match TRBD1. From germline, CDR1 is DFQATT and CDR2 SNEGSKA (reference sequence). V shed 3 bases, J shed 5 bases, and the junction held 8 bases outside the gene matches. The CDR3 is 14 residues long. The CDR3, as DNA: TGCAGTGCTAGGGGCAGGGGGCAGGGGGAGACCCAGTACTTC. Protein product: CSARGRGQGETQYF.